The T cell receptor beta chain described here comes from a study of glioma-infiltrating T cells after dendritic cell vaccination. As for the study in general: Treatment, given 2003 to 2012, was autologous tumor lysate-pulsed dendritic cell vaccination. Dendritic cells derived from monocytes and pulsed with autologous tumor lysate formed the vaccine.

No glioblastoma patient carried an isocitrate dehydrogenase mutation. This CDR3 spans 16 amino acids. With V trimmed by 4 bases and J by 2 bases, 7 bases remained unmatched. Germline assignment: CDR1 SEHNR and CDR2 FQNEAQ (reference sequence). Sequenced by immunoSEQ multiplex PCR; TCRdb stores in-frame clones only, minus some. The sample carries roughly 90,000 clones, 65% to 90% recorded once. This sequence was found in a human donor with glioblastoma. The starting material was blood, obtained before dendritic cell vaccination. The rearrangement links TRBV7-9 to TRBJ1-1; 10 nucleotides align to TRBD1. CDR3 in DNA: TGTGCCAGCAGCTCCCGGGACAGGGGACTAAACACTGAAGCTTTCTTT. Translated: CASSSRDRGLNTEAFF.